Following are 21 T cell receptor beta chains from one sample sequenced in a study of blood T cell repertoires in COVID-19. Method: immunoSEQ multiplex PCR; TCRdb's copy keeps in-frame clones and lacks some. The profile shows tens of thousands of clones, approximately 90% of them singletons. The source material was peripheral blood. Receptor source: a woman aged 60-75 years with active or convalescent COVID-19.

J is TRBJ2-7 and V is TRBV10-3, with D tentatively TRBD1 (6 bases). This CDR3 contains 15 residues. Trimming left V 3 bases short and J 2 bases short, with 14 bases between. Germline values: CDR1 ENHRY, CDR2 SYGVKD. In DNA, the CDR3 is TGTGCCATCAGTGAACCAAAACAGGGAACCTACGAGCAGTACTTC. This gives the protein CAISEPKQGTYEQYF.

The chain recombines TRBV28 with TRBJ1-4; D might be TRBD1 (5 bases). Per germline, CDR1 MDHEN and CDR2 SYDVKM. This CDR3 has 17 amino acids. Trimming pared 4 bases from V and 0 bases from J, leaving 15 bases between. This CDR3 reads CASSSPSGKATNEKLFF. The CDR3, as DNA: TGTGCCAGCAGTTCCCCGTCAGGGAAAGCAACTAATGAAAAACTGTTTTTT.

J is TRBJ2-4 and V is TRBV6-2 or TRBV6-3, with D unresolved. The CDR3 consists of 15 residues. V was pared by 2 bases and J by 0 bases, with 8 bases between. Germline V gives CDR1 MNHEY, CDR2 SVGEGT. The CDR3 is CASSYVSLAKNIQYF. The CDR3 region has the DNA TGTGCCAGCAGTTACGTCAGTCTAGCCAAAAACATTCAGTACTTC.

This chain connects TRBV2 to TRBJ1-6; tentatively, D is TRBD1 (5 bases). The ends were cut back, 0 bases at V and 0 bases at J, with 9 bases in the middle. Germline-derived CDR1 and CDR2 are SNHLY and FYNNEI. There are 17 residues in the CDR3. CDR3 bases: TGTGCCAGCAGTGAAGCAGGGGCGAGCTCCTATAATTCACCCCTCCACTTT. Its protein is CASSEAGASSYNSPLHF.

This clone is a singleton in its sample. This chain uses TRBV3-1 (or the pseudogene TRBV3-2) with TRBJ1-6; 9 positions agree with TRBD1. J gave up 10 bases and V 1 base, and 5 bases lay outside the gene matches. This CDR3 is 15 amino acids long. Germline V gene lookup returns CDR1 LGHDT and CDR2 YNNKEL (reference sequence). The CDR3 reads CASSQVHRGQSPLHF. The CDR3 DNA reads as TGTGCCAGCAGCCAAGTGCACAGGGGGCAATCACCCCTCCACTTT.

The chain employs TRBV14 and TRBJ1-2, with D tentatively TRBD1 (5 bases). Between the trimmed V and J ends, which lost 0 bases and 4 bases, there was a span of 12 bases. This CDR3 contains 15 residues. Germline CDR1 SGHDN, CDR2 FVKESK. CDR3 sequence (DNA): TGTGCCAGCAGCCAAGACATGCGGGGGGGCTATGGCTACACCTTC. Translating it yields CASSQDMRGGYGYTF.

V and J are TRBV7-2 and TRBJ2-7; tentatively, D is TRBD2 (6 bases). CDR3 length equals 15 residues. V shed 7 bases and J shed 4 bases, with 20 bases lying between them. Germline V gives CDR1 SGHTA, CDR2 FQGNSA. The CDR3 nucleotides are TGTGCCAGCACCCTACTCCGGGACGCGGGGTACGAGCAGTACTTC. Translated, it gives CASTLLRDAGYEQYF. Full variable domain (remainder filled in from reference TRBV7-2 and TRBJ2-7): GAGVSQSPSNKVTEKGKDVELRCDPISGHTALYWYRQSLGQGLEFLIYFQGNSAPDKSGLPSDRFSAERTGGSVSTLTIQRTQQEDSAVYLCASTLLRDAGYEQYFGPGTRLTVT.

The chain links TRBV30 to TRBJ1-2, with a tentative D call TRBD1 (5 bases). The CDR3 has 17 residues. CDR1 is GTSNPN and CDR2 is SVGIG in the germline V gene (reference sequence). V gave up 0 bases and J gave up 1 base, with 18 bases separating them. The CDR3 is CAWSVRFGAGSNYGYTF. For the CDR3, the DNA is TGTGCCTGGAGTGTACGGTTTGGGGCAGGCAGTAACTATGGCTACACCTTC.

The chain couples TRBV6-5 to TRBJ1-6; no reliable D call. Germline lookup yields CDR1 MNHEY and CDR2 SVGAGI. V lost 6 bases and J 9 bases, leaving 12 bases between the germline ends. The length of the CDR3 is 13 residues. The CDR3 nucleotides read TGTGCCAGCAGCCGGGAGGTTTTTTCACCCCTCCACTTT. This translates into CASSREVFSPLHF.

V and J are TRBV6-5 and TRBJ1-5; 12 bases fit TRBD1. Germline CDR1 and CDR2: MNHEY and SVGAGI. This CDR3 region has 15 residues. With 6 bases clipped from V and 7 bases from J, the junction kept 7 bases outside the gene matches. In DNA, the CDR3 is TGTGCCAGCAGCCCCCCGGGACAGGGGGCCCAGCCCCAGCATTTT. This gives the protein CASSPPGQGAQPQHF.

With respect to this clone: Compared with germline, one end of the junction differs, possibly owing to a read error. CDR3 nucleotides: TGCAGTGCTAGTGTACGTAGCGATCAGCCCCAGCATTTT. Its translation: CSASVRSDQPQHF. The chain couples TRBV20-1 to TRBJ1-5; D not resolved. CDR1 is DFQATT and CDR2 is SNEGSKA in the germline V gene (reference sequence). This CDR3 region has 13 residues.

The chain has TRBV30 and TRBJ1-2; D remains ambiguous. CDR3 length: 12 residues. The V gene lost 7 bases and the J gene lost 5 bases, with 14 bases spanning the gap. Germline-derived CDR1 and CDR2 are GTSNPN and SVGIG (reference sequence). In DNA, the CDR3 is TGTGCCTCGCAGAGGGTAGATTATGGCTACACCTTC. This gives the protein CASQRVDYGYTF.

CDR3 sequence (DNA): TGTGCCAGTAGCCTGACTAGCGGGGTTTTGACCCAGTACTTC. Encoded protein: CASSLTSGVLTQYF. The V and J genes are TRBV19 and TRBJ2-5, with TRBD2 matching over 11 bases. Germline lookup yields CDR1 LNHDA and CDR2 SQIVND (reference sequence). This CDR3 is 14 amino acids long. Trimming removed 6 bases from V and 7 bases from J; junction bases left unmatched: 7. The whole variable domain, remainder taken from reference TRBV19 and TRBJ2-5, is DGGITQSPKYLFRKEGQNVTLSCEQNLNHDAMYWYRQDPGQGLRLIYYSQIVNDFQKGDIAEGYSVSREKKESFPLTVTSAQKNPTAFYLCASSLTSGVLTQYFGPGTRLLVL.

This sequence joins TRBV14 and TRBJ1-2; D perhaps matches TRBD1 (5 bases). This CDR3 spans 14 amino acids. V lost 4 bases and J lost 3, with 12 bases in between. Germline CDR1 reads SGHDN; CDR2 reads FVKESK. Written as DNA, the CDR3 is TGTGCCAGCAGCCTCGGCGGGGGGGACTATGGCTACACCTTC. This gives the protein CASSLGGGDYGYTF.

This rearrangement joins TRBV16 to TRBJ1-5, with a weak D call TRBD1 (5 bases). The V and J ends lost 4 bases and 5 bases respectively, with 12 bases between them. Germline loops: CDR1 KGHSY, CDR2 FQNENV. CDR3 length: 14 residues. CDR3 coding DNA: TGTGCCAGCAGCCCGGGGGTAGGGCATCAGCCCCAGCATTTT. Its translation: CASSPGVGHQPQHF.

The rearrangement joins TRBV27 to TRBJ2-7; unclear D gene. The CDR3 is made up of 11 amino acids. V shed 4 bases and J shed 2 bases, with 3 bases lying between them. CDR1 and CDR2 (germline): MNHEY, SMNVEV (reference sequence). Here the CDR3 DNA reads TGTGCCAGCAGTTCTGCCTACGAGCAGTACTTC. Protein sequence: CASSSAYEQYF.

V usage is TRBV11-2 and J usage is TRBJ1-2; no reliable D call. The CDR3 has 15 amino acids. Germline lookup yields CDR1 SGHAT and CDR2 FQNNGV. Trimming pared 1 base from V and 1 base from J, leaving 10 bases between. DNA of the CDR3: TGTGCCAGCAGCTTAGGGGGAGGAGGTAACTATGGCTACACCTTC. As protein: CASSLGGGGNYGYTF. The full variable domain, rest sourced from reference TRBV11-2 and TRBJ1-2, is EAGVAQSPRYKIIEKRQSVAFWCNPISGHATLYWYQQILGQGPKLLIQFQNNGVVDDSQLPKDRFSAERLKGVDSTLKIQPAKLEDSAVYLCASSLGGGGNYGYTFGSGTRLTVV.

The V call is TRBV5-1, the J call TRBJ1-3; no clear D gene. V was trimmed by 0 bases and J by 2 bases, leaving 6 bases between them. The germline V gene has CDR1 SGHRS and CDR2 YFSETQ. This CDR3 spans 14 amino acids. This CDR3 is CASSLGGAGNTIYF. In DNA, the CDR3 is TGCGCCAGCAGCTTGGGCGGAGCTGGAAACACCATATATTTT.

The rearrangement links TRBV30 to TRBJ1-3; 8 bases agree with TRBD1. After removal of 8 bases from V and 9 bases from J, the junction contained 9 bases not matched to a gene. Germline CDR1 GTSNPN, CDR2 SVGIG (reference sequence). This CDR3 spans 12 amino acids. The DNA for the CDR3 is TGTGCCCTCGGACAGGGAAATCCCACCATATATTTT. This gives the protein CALGQGNPTIYF.

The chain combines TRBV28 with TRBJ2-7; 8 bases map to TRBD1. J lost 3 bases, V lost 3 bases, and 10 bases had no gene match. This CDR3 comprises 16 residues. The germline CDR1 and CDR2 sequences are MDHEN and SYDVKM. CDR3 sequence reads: CASSLWRTGLFYEQYF. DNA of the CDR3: TGTGCCAGCAGTTTGTGGAGGACAGGGCTTTTCTACGAGCAGTACTTC.

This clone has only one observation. The CDR3 bases are TGTGCCAGTAGTATAGGGTCCAGGGGCGGCGAGCAGTACTTC. Translation gives CASSIGSRGGEQYF. J is TRBJ2-7 and V is TRBV19; TRBD1 is a possible D gene (6 bases). This CDR3 region has 14 residues. V dropped 1 base and J dropped 6 bases, with 13 bases sitting between them. Germline V lookup: CDR1 LNHDA, CDR2 SQIVND (reference sequence). The full variable domain, completed using reference TRBV19 and TRBJ2-7, is DGGITQSPKYLFRKEGQNVTLSCEQNLNHDAMYWYRQDPGQGLRLIYYSQIVNDFQKGDIAEGYSVSREKKESFPLTVTSAQKNPTAFYLCASSIGSRGGEQYFGPGTRLTVT.